This TCR beta chain was found in a study of blood T cell repertoires in COVID-19 (dated by TCRdb to the early 2020s). About the full investigation: Samples covering the acute and convalescent phases of COVID-19 were provided by collaborators in the United States, Italy and Spain. The prospective study material was composed of cDNA or gDNA derived from T cells, B-cell-depleted T cells, or PBMCs. Where HLA class I and class II types were available, the types were taken from metadata supplied by the sample provider, not from assay-based typing. Deeply sampled blood TCRbeta repertoires from subjects exposed to, actively infected with, or recovered from COVID-19 were included in the dataset. The repertoires were released in a freely available public database intended as a resource for research on the immune response to SARS-CoV-2. A de-identified subject ID, COVID-19 status, age in years and sex were almost always included in the sample metadata. The samples were drawn from the first 160 participants of the ongoing ImmuneRACE study and from 1,254 subjects provided by 6 global collaborators. Study-wide conclusions, independent of this receptor: The amount of clinical and demographic metadata varied by source and participant and was provided uncurated.

This clone was seen once. The antigen it binds to is not known. No base-level quality is on record; no much larger clone is a single base apart. The immunoSEQ Assay, a bias-controlled multiplex PCR, was used to amplify TCRbeta CDR3 regions from genomic DNA. The published analysis was carried out like this. The number of nucleated cells in each sample was estimated by amplification of reference gene primers within the assay. Sequence reads were collapsed and filtered to measure the absolute abundance of every unique TCRbeta CDR3 rearrangement. For each sample, productive Simpson clonality was calculated by taking the square root of Simpson's diversity index across productive rearrangements. TCRdb limited this immuneACCESS table to in-frame rearrangements with V and J called. A share of clones is missing; checked studies link under half to unresolved V genes, and the rest is unexplained. The V and J calls and clone size come from that table; D and trimming were worked out from the DNA. The sample table shows roughly 260,000 clones, and approximately 90% are seen once. Approximately 4% of the sample is taken by the ten largest.

Each collaborating institution followed its own protocols to collect whole blood in K2EDTA tubes. For TCRbeta analysis, collaborators shipped samples in one of three forms: frozen whole blood, isolated PBMCs, or DNA extracted from either of those sample types. A distance of 9 bases separates the germline ends of V and J, which lose 4 bases and 9 bases respectively. The germline V gene specifies SGDLS as CDR1 and YYNGEE as CDR2. The CDR3 spans 11 residues, from the cysteine through the phenylalanine. The entry retains the CDR3 DNA only, 33 bases that are in frame from base 1. Source material: peripheral blood. The sequence links TRBV9 to TRBJ2-3; the D segment cannot be called with confidence. This clonotype originated in a woman aged 40 to 50 with acute or convalescent COVID-19. The base sequence is TGTGCCAGCAGCACCGAGGAAACGCAGTATTTT. Its translation is CASSTEETQYF.